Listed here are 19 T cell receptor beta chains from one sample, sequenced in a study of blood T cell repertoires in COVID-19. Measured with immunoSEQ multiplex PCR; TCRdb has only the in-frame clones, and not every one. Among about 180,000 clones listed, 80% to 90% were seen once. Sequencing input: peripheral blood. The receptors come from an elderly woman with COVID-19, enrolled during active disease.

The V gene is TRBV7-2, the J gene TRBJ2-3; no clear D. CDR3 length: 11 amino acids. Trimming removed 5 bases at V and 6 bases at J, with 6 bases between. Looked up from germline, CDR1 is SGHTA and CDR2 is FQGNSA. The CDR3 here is CASSRSDTQYF. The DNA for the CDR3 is TGTGCCAGCAGCCGGAGTGATACGCAGTATTTT.

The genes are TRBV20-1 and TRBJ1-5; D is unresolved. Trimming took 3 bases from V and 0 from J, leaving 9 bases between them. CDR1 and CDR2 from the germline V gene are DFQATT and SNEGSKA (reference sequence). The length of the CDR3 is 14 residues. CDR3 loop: CSASVRYSNQPQHF. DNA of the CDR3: TGCAGTGCTAGTGTCCGTTATAGCAATCAGCCCCAGCATTTT.

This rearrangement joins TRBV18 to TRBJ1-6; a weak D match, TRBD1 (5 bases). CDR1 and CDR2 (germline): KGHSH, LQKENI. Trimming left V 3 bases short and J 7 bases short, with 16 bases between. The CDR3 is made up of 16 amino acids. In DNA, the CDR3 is TGTGCCAGCTCACCTGTGGGGGGGATGGAGAATTCACCCCTCCACTTT. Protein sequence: CASSPVGGMENSPLHF.

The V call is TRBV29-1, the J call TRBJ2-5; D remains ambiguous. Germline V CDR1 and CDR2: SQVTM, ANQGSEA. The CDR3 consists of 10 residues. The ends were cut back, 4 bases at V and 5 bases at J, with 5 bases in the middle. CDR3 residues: CSVGGETQYF. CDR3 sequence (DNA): TGCAGCGTTGGAGGTGAGACCCAGTACTTC.

As DNA, the CDR3 is TGTGCCAGCAGTTTCGGTGGTTCAGGTTCCTACGAGCAGTACTTC. It translates to CASSFGGSGSYEQYF. This chain uses TRBV28 with TRBJ2-7; D not resolved. CDR1 and CDR2 from the germline V gene are MDHEN and SYDVKM. V was cut by 3 bases and J by 1 base, with 13 bases left in between. This CDR3 comprises 15 residues.

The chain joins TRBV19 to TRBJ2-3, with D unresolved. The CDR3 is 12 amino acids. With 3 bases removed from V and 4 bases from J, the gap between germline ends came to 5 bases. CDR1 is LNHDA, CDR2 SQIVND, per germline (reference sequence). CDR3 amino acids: CASSIAADTQYF. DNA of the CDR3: TGTGCCAGTAGTATTGCGGCAGATACGCAGTATTTT.

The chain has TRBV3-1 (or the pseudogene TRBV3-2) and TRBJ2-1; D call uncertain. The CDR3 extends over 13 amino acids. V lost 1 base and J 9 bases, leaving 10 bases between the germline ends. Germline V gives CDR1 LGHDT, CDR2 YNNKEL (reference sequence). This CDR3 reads CASSQVPESEQFF. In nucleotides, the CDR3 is TGTGCCAGCAGCCAAGTGCCAGAAAGTGAGCAGTTCTTC.

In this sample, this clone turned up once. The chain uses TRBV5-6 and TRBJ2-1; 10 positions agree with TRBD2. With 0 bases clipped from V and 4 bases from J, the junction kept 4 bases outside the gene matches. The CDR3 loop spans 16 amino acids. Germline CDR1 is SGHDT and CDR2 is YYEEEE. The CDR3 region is CASSLGLAGVYNEQFF. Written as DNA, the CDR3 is TGTGCCAGCAGCTTGGGTCTAGCGGGAGTGTACAATGAGCAGTTCTTC. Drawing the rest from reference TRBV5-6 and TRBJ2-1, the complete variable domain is DAGVTQSPTHLIKTRGQQVTLRCSPKSGHDTVSWYQQALGQGPQFIFQYYEEEERQRGNFPDRFSGHQFPNYSSELNVNALLLGDSALYLCASSLGLAGVYNEQFFGPGTRLTVL.

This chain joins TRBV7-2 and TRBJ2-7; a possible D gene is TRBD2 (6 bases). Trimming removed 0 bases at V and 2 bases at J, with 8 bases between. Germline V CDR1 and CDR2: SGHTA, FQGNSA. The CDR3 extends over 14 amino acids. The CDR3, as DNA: TGTGCCAGCAGCTTAGCGGGAGGTACCTACGAGCAGTACTTC. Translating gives CASSLAGGTYEQYF. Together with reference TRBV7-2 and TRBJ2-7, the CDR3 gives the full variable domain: GAGVSQSPSNKVTEKGKDVELRCDPISGHTALYWYRQSLGQGLEFLIYFQGNSAPDKSGLPSDRFSAERTGGSVSTLTIQRTQQEDSAVYLCASSLAGGTYEQYFGPGTRLTVT.

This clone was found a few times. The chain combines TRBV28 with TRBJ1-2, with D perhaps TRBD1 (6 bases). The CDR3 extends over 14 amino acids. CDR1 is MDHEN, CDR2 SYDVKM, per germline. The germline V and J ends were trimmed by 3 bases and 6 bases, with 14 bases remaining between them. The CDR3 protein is CASSLGQGSDGYTF. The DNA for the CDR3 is TGTGCCAGCAGTTTGGGGCAGGGGTCGGATGGCTACACCTTC.

The CDR3 here is CASSLSPPGTGANVLTF. The CDR3 DNA reads as TGTGCCAGCAGTTTATCCCCTCCGGGGACAGGGGCCAACGTCCTGACTTTC. The V call is TRBV27, the J call TRBJ2-6; D may be TRBD1 (6 bases). V was shortened by 0 bases and J by 4 bases, with 13 bases between the two germline ends. This CDR3 region has 17 residues. Germline V lookup: CDR1 MNHEY, CDR2 SMNVEV (reference sequence).

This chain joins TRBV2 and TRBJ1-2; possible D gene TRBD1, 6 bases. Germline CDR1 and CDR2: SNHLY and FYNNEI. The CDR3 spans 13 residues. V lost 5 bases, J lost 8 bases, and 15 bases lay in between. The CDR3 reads CASSPTQGRGYTF. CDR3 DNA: TGTGCCAGCAGTCCGACACAGGGTCGGGGCTACACCTTC.

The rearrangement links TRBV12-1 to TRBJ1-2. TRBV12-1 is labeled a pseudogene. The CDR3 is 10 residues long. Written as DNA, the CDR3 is TGTGCCAGCTTCTGCTATGGCTACACCTTC. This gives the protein CASFCYGYTF.

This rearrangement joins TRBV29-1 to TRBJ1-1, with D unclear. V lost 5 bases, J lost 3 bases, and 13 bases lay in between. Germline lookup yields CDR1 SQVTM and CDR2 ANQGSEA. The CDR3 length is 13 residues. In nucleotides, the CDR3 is TGCAGCGTTTTGTTAATTGTAGACACTGAAGCTTTCTTT. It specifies CSVLLIVDTEAFF.

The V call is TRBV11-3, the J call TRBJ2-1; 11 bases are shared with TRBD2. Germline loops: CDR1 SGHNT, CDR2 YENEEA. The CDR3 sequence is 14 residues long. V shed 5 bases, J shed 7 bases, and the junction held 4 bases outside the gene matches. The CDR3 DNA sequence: TGTGCCAGCAGCGGATGGACTAGCGGGAATGAGCAGTTCTTC. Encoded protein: CASSGWTSGNEQFF.

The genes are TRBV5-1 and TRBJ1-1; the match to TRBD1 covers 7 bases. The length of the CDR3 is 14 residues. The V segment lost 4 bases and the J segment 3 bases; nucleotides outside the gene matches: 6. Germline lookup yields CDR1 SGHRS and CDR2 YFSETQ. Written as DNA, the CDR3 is TGCGCCAGCAGCCCAGGGACAGTCGACACTGAAGCTTTCTTT. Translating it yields CASSPGTVDTEAFF.

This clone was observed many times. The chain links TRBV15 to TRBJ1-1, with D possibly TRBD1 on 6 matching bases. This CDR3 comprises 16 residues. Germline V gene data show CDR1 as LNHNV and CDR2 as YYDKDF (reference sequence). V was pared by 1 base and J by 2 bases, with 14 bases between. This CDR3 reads CATSRGQGTGNTEAFF. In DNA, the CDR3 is TGTGCCACCAGCAGAGGCCAGGGGACGGGCAACACTGAAGCTTTCTTT.

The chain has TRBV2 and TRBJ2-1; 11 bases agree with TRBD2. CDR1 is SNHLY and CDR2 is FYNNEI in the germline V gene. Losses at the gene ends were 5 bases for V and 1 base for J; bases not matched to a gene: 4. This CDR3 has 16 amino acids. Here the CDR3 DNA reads TGTGCCAGCAGTCCGACTAGCGGGGATTCCTACAATGAGCAGTTCTTC. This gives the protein CASSPTSGDSYNEQFF.

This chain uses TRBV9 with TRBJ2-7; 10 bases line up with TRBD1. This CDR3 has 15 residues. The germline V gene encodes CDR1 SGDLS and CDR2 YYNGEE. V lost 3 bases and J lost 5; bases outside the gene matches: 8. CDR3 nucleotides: TGTGCCAGCAGCGAGGGGACAGGGGTGATCGACGAGCAGTACTTC. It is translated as CASSEGTGVIDEQYF.